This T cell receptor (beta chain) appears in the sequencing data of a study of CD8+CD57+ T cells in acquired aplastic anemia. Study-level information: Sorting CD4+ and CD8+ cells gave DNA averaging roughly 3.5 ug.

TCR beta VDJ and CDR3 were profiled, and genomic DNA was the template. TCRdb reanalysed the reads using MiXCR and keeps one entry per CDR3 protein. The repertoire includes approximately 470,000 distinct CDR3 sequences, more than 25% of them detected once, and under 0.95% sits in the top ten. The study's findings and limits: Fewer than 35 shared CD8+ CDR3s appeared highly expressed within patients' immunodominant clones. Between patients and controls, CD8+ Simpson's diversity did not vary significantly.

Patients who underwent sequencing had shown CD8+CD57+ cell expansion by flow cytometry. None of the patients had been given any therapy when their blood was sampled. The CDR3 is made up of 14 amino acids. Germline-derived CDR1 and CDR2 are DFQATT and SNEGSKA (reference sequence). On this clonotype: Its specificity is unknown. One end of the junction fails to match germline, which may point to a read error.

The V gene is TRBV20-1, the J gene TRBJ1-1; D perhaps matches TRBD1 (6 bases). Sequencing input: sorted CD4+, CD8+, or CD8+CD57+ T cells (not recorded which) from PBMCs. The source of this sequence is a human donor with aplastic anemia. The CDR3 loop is CSARVGAMNTEALF. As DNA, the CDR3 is TGCAGTGCTAGAGTGGGGGCTATGAACACTGAAGCTCTCTTT.